This T cell receptor beta chain was captured in a study of cytomegalovirus exposure and HLA in healthy donors. Notes on the study in general: The authors listed 150 or so TCR beta chains as cytomegalovirus-associated. Analyses of presence/absence relied on an assumption of roughly uniform sequencing depth across donors. The study had only CMV serostatus as immune exposure information. When a later analysis was performed, an Asian-associated ancestry cluster reportedly had fewer N-insertions than the roughly 730-donor mean.

The primer mix had 60 Vbeta and 13 Jbeta primers. The assay was immunoSEQ multiplex PCR, and TCRdb's table has in-frame clones only and misses some. The table for this sample gives 55,000 to 75,000 clones. Germline-derived CDR1 and CDR2 are MGHRA and YSYEKL. There are 15 residues in the CDR3. The J segment lost 4 bases and the V segment lost 4 bases, leaving 3 bases of the junction unmatched. As concerns this clone: The antigen remains undetermined.

The V call is TRBV4-1, the J call TRBJ1-6, with 8 bases that match TRBD1. This receptor was obtained from a male donor in good health and CMV-seronegative. Input material: PBMCs. DNA of the CDR3: TGCGCCAGCAGCCCGAGACAGGGGTATAATTCACCCCTCCACTTT. It is translated as CASSPRQGYNSPLHF.